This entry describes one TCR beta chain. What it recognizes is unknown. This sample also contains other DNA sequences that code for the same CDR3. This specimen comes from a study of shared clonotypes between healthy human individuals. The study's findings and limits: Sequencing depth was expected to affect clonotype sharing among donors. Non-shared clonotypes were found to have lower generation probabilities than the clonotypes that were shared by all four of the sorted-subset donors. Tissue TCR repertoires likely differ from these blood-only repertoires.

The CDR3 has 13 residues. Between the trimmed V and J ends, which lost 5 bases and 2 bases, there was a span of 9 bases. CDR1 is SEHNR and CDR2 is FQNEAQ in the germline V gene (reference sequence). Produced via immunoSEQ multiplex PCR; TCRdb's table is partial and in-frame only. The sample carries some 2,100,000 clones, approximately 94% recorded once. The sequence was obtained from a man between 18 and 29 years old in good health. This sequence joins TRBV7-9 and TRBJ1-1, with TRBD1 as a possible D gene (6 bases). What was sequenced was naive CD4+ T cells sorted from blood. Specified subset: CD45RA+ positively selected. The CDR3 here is CASSPRGNTEAFF. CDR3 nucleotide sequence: TGTGCCAGCAGCCCCAGGGGAAACACTGAAGCTTTCTTT.